These T cell receptor beta chains were read from a single sample in a study of regulatory T cells in long-lasting Graves disease. TCRdb reprocessed the multiplex PCR reads via MiXCR and lists one record per CDR3 protein. Of roughly 560,000 distinct CDR3 sequences detected, about 16% appear once; the ten largest clones hold 25%. This sample also belongs to another study, concerning T cells in Graves' hyperthyroidism and ophthalmopathy.

The input for sequencing was peripheral blood mononuclear cells (PBMCs), taken at new diagnosis, from a patient treated with antithyroid drugs. The receptors were gathered from a woman aged 35-60 years with Graves disease. Both conserved end residues are part of each CDR3. Only some rows state a clone size, as once, few, many or a class for expanded clones.

cdr3_length,j_call,clone_size,v_call,cdr3_aa
16,TRBJ2-3,NA,TRBV2,CASSESSGGPGDTQYF
17,TRBJ2-1,many,TRBV3-1,CASSLGLAGNSYNEQFF
15,TRBJ2-1,few,TRBV4-1,CASSWGLNSYNEQFF
15,TRBJ2-1,many,TRBV2,CASSERVGSFDEQFF
15,TRBJ2-1,many,TRBV2,CASSRTSGVYNEQFF
13,TRBJ1-1,many,TRBV10-3,CAISDSMNTEAFF
15,TRBJ1-2,many,TRBV28,CASSPPPWHDYGYTF
15,TRBJ1-1,many,TRBV11-2,CASSQLNRGGTEAFF
17,TRBJ1-4,NA,TRBV19,CASTPGQGVATGERLFF
15,TRBJ1-5,many,TRBV9,CASSVEGASNQPQHF